This TCR beta chain was documented in a study of shared clonotypes between healthy human individuals. Only a few counts were recorded for this clone. Sequencing used immunoSEQ multiplex PCR; TCRdb keeps in-frame clones, though not all of them. The data show millions of clones, more than 90% seen once. The specimen sequenced was naive CD4+ T cells sorted from blood. The subset denotes: CD45RA+ positively selected. The TCR originated in a man between 18 and 35 years old in good health.

CDR3 bases: TGTGCCATCAGATGGGAGGACAACTATAATTCACCCCTCCACTTT. It encodes CAIRWEDNYNSPLHF. The rearrangement uses TRBV10-3 and TRBJ1-6, with a possible D match to TRBD1 (5 bases). Germline V gives CDR1 ENHRY, CDR2 SYGVKD. The CDR3 loop spans 15 amino acids. The ends were cut back, 6 bases at V and 3 bases at J, with 12 bases in the middle.